The clone carrying this TCR beta chain showed up many times. Negatively enriched CD4+ T cells were divided by CD45RA into naive and memory. These data come from a study of shared clonotypes between healthy human individuals. Method: immunoSEQ multiplex PCR; TCRdb's copy keeps in-frame clones and lacks some. The table shows hundreds of thousands of clones, with roughly 70% occurring only once. Germline CDR1 is SNHLY and CDR2 is FYNNEI. J lost 4 bases, V lost 8 bases, and 2 bases had no gene match. This CDR3 contains 11 residues. Sequencing was done on a sample of memory CD4+ T cells sorted from blood. As for subset: CD45RA-negative fraction. V gene TRBV2 combines with J gene TRBJ2-7, with 7 bases lining up with TRBD2. This receptor was identified in a woman aged 25 to 39 in good health. CDR3 sequence reads: CASAGGYEQYF. The CDR3 DNA reads as TGTGCCAGCGCCGGGGGGTACGAGCAGTACTTC.